The rows below give T cell receptor beta chains drawn from one sample of a study of cytomegalovirus exposure and HLA in healthy donors. Sequencing was performed with immunoSEQ multiplex PCR; in TCRdb, only in-frame clones are kept and a portion is missing. This sample carries fewer than 200,000 clones, roughly 80% of them seen once, and the ten largest clones take 3% to 4.5%. Sample: PBMCs. These receptors all stem from a man between 25 and 39 years old in good health and CMV-seropositive. Each CDR3 is given with its conserved first and last residue. D genes are given only for firm matches. Some rows have no size entry. The others give once, few or many, or a class for an expanded clone.

j_gene: TRBJ1-6
abundance: NA
v_gene: TRBV5-1
d_gene: NA
CDR3nt: TGCGCCAGCAGCTTGGCAGGAAGGTCACCCCTCCACTTT
CDR3aa: CASSLAGRSPLHF

j_gene: TRBJ2-7
abundance: once
v_gene: TRBV7-9
d_gene: NA
CDR3nt: TGTTCCAGCAGCTTAGTAGACTACGAGCAGTACTTC
CDR3aa: CSSSLVDYEQYF

j_gene: TRBJ1-1
abundance: NA
v_gene: TRBV4-1
d_gene: NA
CDR3nt: TGCGCCAGCAGCCAAGATTCTAACCAGGGAAAAGCTTTCTTT
CDR3aa: CASSQDSNQGKAFF

j_gene: TRBJ2-1
abundance: NA
v_gene: TRBV19
d_gene: NA
CDR3nt: TGTGCCAGTAGTGGCCGGGAGTTATACAATGAGCAGTTCTTC
CDR3aa: CASSGRELYNEQFF

j_gene: TRBJ2-1
abundance: NA
v_gene: TRBV6-5
d_gene: NA
CDR3nt: TGTGCCAGCAGTTTCCACGGGGTAGCCCTGGGCAATGAGCAGTTCTTC
CDR3aa: CASSFHGVALGNEQFF

j_gene: TRBJ2-7
abundance: NA
v_gene: TRBV29-1
d_gene: TRBD1
CDR3nt: TGCAGCGTCGCGACAGGGCTCCACGAGCAGTACTTC
CDR3aa: CSVATGLHEQYF

j_gene: TRBJ1-2
abundance: NA
v_gene: TRBV28
d_gene: TRBD1
CDR3nt: TGTGCCAGCAGTTCGACAGGGGGCGAAGACTATGGCTACACCTTC
CDR3aa: CASSSTGGEDYGYTF

j_gene: TRBJ2-3
abundance: NA
v_gene: TRBV2
d_gene: NA
CDR3nt: TGTGCCAGCAAGGAGGGGGCGAGCACAGATACGCAGTATTTT
CDR3aa: CASKEGASTDTQYF

j_gene: TRBJ2-5
abundance: NA
v_gene: TRBV10-3
d_gene: TRBD2
CDR3nt: TGTGCCATCGGTCTAGCGGGGGAAGAGACCCAGTACTTC
CDR3aa: CAIGLAGEETQYF

j_gene: TRBJ2-7
abundance: NA
v_gene: TRBV28
d_gene: TRBD1
CDR3nt: TGTGCCAGCAGTTTCCCGACAGGGGGATCTCGCTACGAGCAGTACTTC
CDR3aa: CASSFPTGGSRYEQYF

j_gene: TRBJ2-3
abundance: NA
v_gene: TRBV19
d_gene: TRBD1
CDR3nt: TGTGCCAGTAGTAGGTACAGGGGGCTTCGCACAGATACGCAGTATTTT
CDR3aa: CASSRYRGLRTDTQYF

j_gene: TRBJ2-3
abundance: few
v_gene: TRBV2
d_gene: NA
CDR3nt: TGTGCCAGCAGTGAATGGAGCAGGGCTCAAGATACGCAGTATTTT
CDR3aa: CASSEWSRAQDTQYF

j_gene: TRBJ2-4
abundance: few
v_gene: TRBV19
d_gene: NA
CDR3nt: TGTGCCAGTAGTAAGGCCGGGTCGGCCAAAAACATTCAGTACTTC
CDR3aa: CASSKAGSAKNIQYF

j_gene: TRBJ2-5
abundance: once
v_gene: TRBV5-1
d_gene: NA
CDR3nt: TGCGCCAGCAGGGCCTTCGCGACTAGTCAAGAGACCCAGTACTTC
CDR3aa: CASRAFATSQETQYF

j_gene: TRBJ1-2
abundance: NA
v_gene: TRBV28
d_gene: NA
CDR3nt: TGTGCCAGCAGTTCACAAGCCGGGGGCTATGGCTACACCTTC
CDR3aa: CASSSQAGGYGYTF

j_gene: TRBJ2-5
abundance: NA
v_gene: TRBV2
d_gene: NA
CDR3nt: TGTGCCAGCAGGGAGTGGGAGACCCAGTACTTC
CDR3aa: CASREWETQYF

j_gene: TRBJ1-4
abundance: NA
v_gene: TRBV5-1
d_gene: TRBD1
CDR3nt: TGCGCCAGCAGCCAGACAGGGGATGGTGAAAAACTGTTTTTT
CDR3aa: CASSQTGDGEKLFF